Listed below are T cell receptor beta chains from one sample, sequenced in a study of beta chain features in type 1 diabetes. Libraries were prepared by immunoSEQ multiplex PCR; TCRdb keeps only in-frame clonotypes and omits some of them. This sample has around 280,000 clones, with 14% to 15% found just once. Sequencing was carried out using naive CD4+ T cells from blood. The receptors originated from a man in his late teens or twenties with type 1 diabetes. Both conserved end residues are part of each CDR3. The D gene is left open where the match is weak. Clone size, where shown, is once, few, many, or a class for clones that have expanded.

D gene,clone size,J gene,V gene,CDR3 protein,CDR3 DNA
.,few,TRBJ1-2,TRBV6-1,CASSANYGYTF,TGTGCCAGCAGCGCTAACTATGGCTACACCTTC
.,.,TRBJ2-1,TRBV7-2,CASSLARSNEQFF,TGTGCCAGCAGCTTAGCTAGGAGCAATGAGCAGTTCTTC
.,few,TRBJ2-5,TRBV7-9,CASSFKETQYF,TGTGCCAGCAGCTTCAAAGAGACCCAGTACTTC
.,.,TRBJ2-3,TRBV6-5,CASRDGVADTQYF,TGTGCCAGCAGGGACGGGGTGGCTGATACGCAGTATTTT
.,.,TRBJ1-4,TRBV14,CASSQGRNNEKLFF,TGTGCCAGCAGCCAAGGGAGAAACAATGAAAAACTGTTTTTT
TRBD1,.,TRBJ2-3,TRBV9,CASSATGSTDTQYF,TGTGCCAGCAGCGCGACAGGGAGCACAGATACGCAGTATTTT
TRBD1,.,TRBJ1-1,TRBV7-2,CASSLDRGTGEAFF,TGTGCCAGCAGCTTGGACAGGGGGACGGGTGAAGCTTTCTTT
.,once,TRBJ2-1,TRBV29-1,CSVVGGRIGNEQFF,TGCAGCGTTGTCGGGGGGCGTATAGGGAATGAGCAGTTCTTC
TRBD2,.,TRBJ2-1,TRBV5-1,CASSPQTSSNEQFF,TGCGCCAGCAGCCCTCAGACTAGCTCAAATGAGCAGTTCTTC
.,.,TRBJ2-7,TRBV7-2,CASSTDRHESYEQYF,TGTGCCAGCAGCACTGACAGGCACGAGTCCTACGAGCAGTACTTC
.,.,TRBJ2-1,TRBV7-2,CASSLGRGAYNEQFF,TGTGCCAGCAGCTTAGGGCGGGGTGCCTACAATGAGCAGTTCTTC
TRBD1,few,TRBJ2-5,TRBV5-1,CASSPGQVQETQYF,TGCGCCAGCAGCCCCGGACAGGTCCAAGAGACCCAGTACTTC
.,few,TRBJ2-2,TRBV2,CASGDNRNTGELFF,TGTGCCAGCGGGGACAACCGGAACACCGGGGAGCTGTTTTTT
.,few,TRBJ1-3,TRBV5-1,CASSLAQQHSGNTIYF,TGCGCCAGCAGCTTGGCCCAACAGCACTCTGGAAACACCATATATTTT
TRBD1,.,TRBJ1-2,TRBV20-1,CSASYRGGYTF,TGCAGTGCGTCCTACAGGGGAGGCTACACCTTC
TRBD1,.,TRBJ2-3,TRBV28,CASSGQGQQSTDTQYF,TGTGCCAGCAGTGGACAGGGACAGCAGAGCACAGATACGCAGTATTTT
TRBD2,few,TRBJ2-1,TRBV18,CASSPPGTSGYNEQFF,TGTGCCAGCTCACCACCCGGGACTAGCGGCTACAATGAGCAGTTCTTC
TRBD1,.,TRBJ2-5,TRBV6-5,CASSSMTGGETQYF,TGTGCCAGCAGTTCCATGACAGGGGGGGAGACCCAGTACTTC
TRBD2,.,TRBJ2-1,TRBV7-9,CASSSGLAGGLGEQFF,TGTGCCAGCAGCTCCGGACTAGCGGGAGGCTTGGGTGAGCAGTTCTTC
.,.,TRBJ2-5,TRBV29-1,CSVALRYQETQYF,TGCAGCGTTGCCCTGCGGTACCAAGAGACCCAGTACTTC
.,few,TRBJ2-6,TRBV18,CASSPSVASGANVLTF,TGTGCCAGCTCACCATCGGTAGCTTCTGGGGCCAACGTCCTGACTTTC
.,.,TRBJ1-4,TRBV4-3,CASSLRGSNEKLFF,TGCGCCAGCAGCCTCCGCGGCTCTAATGAAAAACTGTTTTTT
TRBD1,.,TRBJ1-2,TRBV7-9,CASSPSPRQGINGYTF,TGTGCCAGCAGCCCATCGCCCCGACAGGGGATTAATGGCTACACCTTC
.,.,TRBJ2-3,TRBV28,CASSLFWGGRTDTQYF,TGTGCCAGCAGTTTATTTTGGGGGGGCAGGACAGATACGCAGTATTTT